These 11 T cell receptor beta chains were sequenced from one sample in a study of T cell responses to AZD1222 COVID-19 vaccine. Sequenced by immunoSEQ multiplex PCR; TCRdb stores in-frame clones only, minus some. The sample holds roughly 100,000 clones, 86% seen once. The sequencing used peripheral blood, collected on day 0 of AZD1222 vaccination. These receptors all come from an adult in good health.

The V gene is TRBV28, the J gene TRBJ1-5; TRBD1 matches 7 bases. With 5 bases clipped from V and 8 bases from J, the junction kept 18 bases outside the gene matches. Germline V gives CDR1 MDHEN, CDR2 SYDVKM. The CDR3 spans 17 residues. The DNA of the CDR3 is TGTGCCAGCAGTCCACAAGGGGGCCCGACATTTGTGGAGCCCCAGCATTTT. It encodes CASSPQGGPTFVEPQHF.

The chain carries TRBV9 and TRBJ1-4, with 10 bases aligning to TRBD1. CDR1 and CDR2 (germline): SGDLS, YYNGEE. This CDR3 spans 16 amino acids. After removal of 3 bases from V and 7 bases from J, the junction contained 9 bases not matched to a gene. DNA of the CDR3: TGTGCCAGCAGCGCCGACGGACAGGGGGTTTTTGAAAAACTGTTTTTT. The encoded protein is CASSADGQGVFEKLFF.

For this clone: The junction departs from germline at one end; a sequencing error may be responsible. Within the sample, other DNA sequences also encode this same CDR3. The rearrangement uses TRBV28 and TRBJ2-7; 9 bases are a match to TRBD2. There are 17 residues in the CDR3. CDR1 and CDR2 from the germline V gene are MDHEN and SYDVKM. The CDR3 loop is CASTFGTSGSYTYEQYF. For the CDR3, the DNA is TGTGCCAGCACCTTCGGCACTAGCGGGTCCTACACCTACGAACAGTACTTC. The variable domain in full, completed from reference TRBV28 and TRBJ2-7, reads DVKVTQSSRYLVKRTGEKVFLECVQDMDHENMFWYRQDPGLGLRLIYFSYDVKMKEKGDIPEGYSVSREKKERFSLILESASTNQTSMYLCASTFGTSGSYTYEQYFGPGTRLTVT.

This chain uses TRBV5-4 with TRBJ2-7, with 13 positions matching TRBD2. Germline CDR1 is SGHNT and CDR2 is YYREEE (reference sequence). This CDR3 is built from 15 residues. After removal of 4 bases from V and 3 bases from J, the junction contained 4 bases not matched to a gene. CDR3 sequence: CASSPRLAGGYEQYF. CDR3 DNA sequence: TGTGCCAGCAGCCCAAGACTAGCGGGAGGCTACGAGCAGTACTTC.

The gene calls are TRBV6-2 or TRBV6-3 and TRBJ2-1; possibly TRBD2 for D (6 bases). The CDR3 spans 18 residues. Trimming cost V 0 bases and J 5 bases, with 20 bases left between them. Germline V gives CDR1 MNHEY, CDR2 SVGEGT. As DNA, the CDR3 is TGTGCCAGCAGTTACTCCGGACTACCGAACAGGATAGACAATGAGCAGTTCTTC. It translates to CASSYSGLPNRIDNEQFF.

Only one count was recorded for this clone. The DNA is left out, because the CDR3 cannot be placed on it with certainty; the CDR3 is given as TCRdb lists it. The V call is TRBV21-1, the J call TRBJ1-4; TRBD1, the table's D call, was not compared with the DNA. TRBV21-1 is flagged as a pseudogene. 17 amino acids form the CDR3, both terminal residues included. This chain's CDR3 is CASSKVGQGAANEKLFF.

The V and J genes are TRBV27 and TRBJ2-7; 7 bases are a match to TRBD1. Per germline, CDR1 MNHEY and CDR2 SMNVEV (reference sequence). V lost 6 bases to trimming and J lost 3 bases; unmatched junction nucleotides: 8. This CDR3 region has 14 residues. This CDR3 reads CASRGTDFLYEQYF. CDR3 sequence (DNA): TGTGCCAGCAGGGGGACAGACTTCCTCTACGAGCAGTACTTC.

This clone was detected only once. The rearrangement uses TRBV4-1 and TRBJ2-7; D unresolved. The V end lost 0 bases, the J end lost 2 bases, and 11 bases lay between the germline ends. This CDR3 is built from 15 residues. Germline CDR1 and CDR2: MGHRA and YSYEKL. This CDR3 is CASSQDIMGTYEQYF. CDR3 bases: TGCGCCAGCAGCCAAGATATCATGGGGACCTACGAGCAGTACTTC.

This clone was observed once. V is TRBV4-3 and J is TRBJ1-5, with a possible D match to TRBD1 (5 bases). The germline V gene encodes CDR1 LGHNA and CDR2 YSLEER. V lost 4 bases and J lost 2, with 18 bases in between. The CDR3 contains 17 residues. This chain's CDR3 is CASSPGLYLEGNQPQHF. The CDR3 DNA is TGCGCCAGCAGCCCGGGACTTTACCTGGAGGGCAATCAGCCCCAGCATTTT.

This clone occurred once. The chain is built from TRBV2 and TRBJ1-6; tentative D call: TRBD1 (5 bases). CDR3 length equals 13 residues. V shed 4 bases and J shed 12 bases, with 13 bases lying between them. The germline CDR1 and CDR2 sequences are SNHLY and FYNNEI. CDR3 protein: CASSGDGPQPLHF. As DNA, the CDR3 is TGTGCCAGCAGTGGGGACGGGCCTCAACCCCTCCACTTT.

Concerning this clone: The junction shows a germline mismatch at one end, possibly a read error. This CDR3 reads CASSSGGGDSTDTQYF. CDR3 sequence (DNA): TGTGCTAGCAGCTCGGGAGGAGGGGACAGCACAGATACGCAGTATTTT. The rearrangement joins TRBV7-7 to TRBJ2-3; 7 nucleotides align to TRBD2. CDR3 length equals 16 residues. Germline V gene lookup returns CDR1 SSHAT and CDR2 FNYEAQ (reference sequence). The entire variable domain, with the rest obtained from reference TRBV7-7 and TRBJ2-3, is as follows: GAGVSQSPRYKVTKRGQDVTLRCDPISSHATLYWYQQALGQGPEFLTYFNYEAQPDKSGLPSDRFSAERPEGSISTLTIQRTEQRDSAMYRCASSSGGGDSTDTQYFGPGTRLTVL.